Following are 26 T cell receptor beta chains from one sample sequenced in a study of control samples from healthy donors and cancer patients (dated by TCRdb to 2020 to 2021). Library generation was performed with the immunoSEQ multiplex PCR assay. Imported from immuneACCESS, the table was reduced by TCRdb to in-frame sequences with V and J called. These copies leave out some clones; in studies compared against another copy, an unresolved V gene accounts for under half, and the cause of the remainder is not known. The sample yields some 170,000 clones; roughly 94% were counted once. The ten largest clones add up to 14% of the sample. The sample consisted of PBMCs. These TCRs come from a man aged 55 to 70 with colorectal cancer.

This clone was observed once. This sequence joins TRBV18 and TRBJ2-1; 7 positions agree with TRBD2. This CDR3 has 15 residues. The ends lost 6 bases at V and 3 bases at J; junction bases unmatched: 8. Germline CDR1 reads KGHSH; CDR2 reads LQKENI. This CDR3 is CASSSGPNDYNEQFF. The CDR3 DNA is TGTGCCAGCTCTAGCGGGCCAAACGACTACAATGAGCAGTTCTTC.

CDR3 DNA sequence: TGTGCCAGCAGCTTAGGGACAGGGGTAGACACTGAAGCTTTCTTT. Translating it yields CASSLGTGVDTEAFF. The chain couples TRBV11-2 to TRBJ1-1; TRBD1 matches 9 bases. The V and J ends lost 1 base and 3 bases, in that order; junction bases with no gene match: 3. CDR3 length: 15 amino acids. CDR1 and CDR2 from the germline V gene are SGHAT and FQNNGV.

This sequence joins TRBV5-1 and TRBJ2-3; possible D gene TRBD2, 6 bases. Looked up from germline, CDR1 is SGHRS and CDR2 is YFSETQ. CDR3 size: 16 residues. V shed 0 bases and J shed 2 bases, with 13 bases lying between them. This chain's CDR3 is CASSLASGEPTDTQYF. CDR3 coding DNA: TGCGCCAGCAGCTTGGCCTCGGGGGAACCCACAGATACGCAGTATTTT.

The chain couples TRBV5-1 to TRBJ1-6; 7 positions agree with TRBD1. The CDR3 has 13 amino acids. V gave up 4 bases and J gave up 7 bases; unmatched junction bases: 2. Germline V gene data show CDR1 as SGHRS and CDR2 as YFSETQ. CDR3 sequence: CASSTGQNSPLHF. The DNA of the CDR3 is TGCGCCAGCAGCACGGGACAGAATTCACCCCTCCACTTT.

The chain recombines TRBV2 with TRBJ1-5; 7 bases are a match to TRBD1. CDR1 is SNHLY, CDR2 FYNNEI, per germline. The CDR3 runs 14 residues. Trimming took 6 bases from V and 2 from J; bases not matched to a gene: 4. The CDR3 DNA follows: TGTGCCAGCAGCGGACAGGCGGGCAATCAGCCCCAGCATTTT. This sequence encodes CASSGQAGNQPQHF. Full variable domain (missing parts from reference TRBV2 and TRBJ1-5): EPEVTQTPSHQVTQMGQEVILRCVPISNHLYFYWYRQILGQKVEFLVSFYNNEISEKSEIFDDQFSVERPDGSNFTLKIRSTKLEDSAMYFCASSGQAGNQPQHFGDGTRLSIL.

The chain recombines TRBV29-1 with TRBJ2-7, with D maybe TRBD1 (6 bases). The CDR3 sequence is 13 residues long. V dropped 4 bases and J dropped 7 bases, with 17 bases sitting between them. CDR1 and CDR2 (germline): SQVTM, ANQGSEA. CDR3 nucleotide sequence: TGCAGCGTTGTCCTATGGGGGCATGGTGAGCAGTACTTC. Translating gives CSVVLWGHGEQYF.

V usage is TRBV29-1 and J usage is TRBJ1-1, with D possibly being TRBD1 (6 bases). V was cut by 6 bases and J by 1 base, with 12 bases left in between. Germline CDR1 is SQVTM and CDR2 is ANQGSEA. The CDR3 is made up of 13 amino acids. CDR3 in amino acids: CSVTGQTNTEAFF. The DNA for the CDR3 is TGCAGCGTCACGGGACAAACGAACACTGAAGCTTTCTTT.

The J gene is TRBJ2-7, the V gene TRBV5-5; D perhaps matches TRBD1 (5 bases). Germline CDR1 is SGHKS and CDR2 is YYEKEE (reference sequence). CDR3 size: 14 residues. V was cut by 2 bases and J by 3 bases, with 12 bases left in between. The DNA of the CDR3 is TGTGCCAGCAGCTTTTCAGACAGTTACTACGAGCAGTACTTC. Protein product: CASSFSDSYYEQYF.

The chain joins TRBV18 to TRBJ1-2, with 7 bases fitting TRBD1. The CDR3 is 14 residues long. Germline V CDR1 and CDR2: KGHSH, LQKENI. V dropped 3 bases and J dropped 5; count of bases not matched to a gene: 6. This chain's CDR3 is CASSPRQGEYGYTF. Written as DNA, the CDR3 is TGTGCCAGCTCACCTCGACAGGGAGAATATGGCTACACCTTC.

This rearrangement joins TRBV18 to TRBJ1-4, with D unclear. The germline CDR1 and CDR2 sequences are KGHSH and LQKENI. The CDR3 extends over 12 amino acids. Trimming removed 4 bases from V and 3 bases from J, with 3 bases in between. The CDR3: CASSLANEKLFF. CDR3 sequence (DNA): TGTGCCAGCTCACTGGCTAATGAAAAACTGTTTTTT.

J is TRBJ2-5 and V is TRBV5-5; tentatively, D is TRBD1 (9 bases). The CDR3 consists of 16 residues. The V and J ends lost 4 bases and 5 bases respectively, with 21 bases between them. The V gene's germline CDR1 is SGHKS and CDR2 YYEKEE (reference sequence). The CDR3 loop reads CASSPRGGQGLETQYF. For the CDR3, the DNA is TGTGCCAGCAGCCCTCGGGGGGGACAGGGATTGGAGACCCAGTACTTC.

The rearrangement links TRBV19 to TRBJ2-2; 7 bases are a match to TRBD1. The CDR3 loop spans 14 amino acids. V gave up 7 bases and J gave up 4 bases; unmatched junction bases: 6. The germline V gene encodes CDR1 LNHDA and CDR2 SQIVND (reference sequence). The CDR3 here is CASKTGMSTGELFF. CDR3 bases: TGTGCCAGTAAGACAGGGATGAGCACCGGGGAGCTGTTTTTT.

This chain connects TRBV30 to TRBJ1-5; D is uncertain. The length of the CDR3 is 15 residues. V shed 2 bases and J shed 6 bases, with 17 bases lying between them. Per germline, CDR1 GTSNPN and CDR2 SVGIG (reference sequence). CDR3 in DNA: TGTGCCTGGAGTCCTAAAAGTACGGGAGGTCAGCCCCAGCATTTT. Translating gives CAWSPKSTGGQPQHF.

The J gene is TRBJ2-1, the V gene TRBV9; 7 positions agree with TRBD1. Germline CDR1 SGDLS, CDR2 YYNGEE. The CDR3 covers 15 residues. V was clipped by 4 bases and J by 1 base; unmatched bases: 5. CDR3 coding DNA: TGTGCCAGCAGCTCCCGACAGGGATCCTACAATGAGCAGTTCTTC. Protein sequence: CASSSRQGSYNEQFF.

The chain couples TRBV13 to TRBJ2-5; 11 positions match TRBD2. CDR1 is PRHDT, CDR2 FYEKMQ, per germline (reference sequence). The CDR3 length is 16 residues. The J segment lost 6 bases and the V segment lost 6 bases, leaving 12 bases of the junction unmatched. CDR3: CASRSTSSGGAKTQYF. The DNA for the CDR3 is TGTGCCAGCAGATCGACTAGTAGCGGGGGGGCCAAGACCCAGTACTTC.

The J gene is TRBJ2-7, the V gene TRBV10-3; possible D gene TRBD2, 6 bases. Trimming pared 3 bases from V and 7 bases from J, leaving 13 bases between. The CDR3 has 13 amino acids. CDR1 ENHRY and CDR2 SYGVKD come from the germline V gene. The CDR3 region is CAISDGGFGEQYF. Here the CDR3 DNA reads TGTGCCATCAGTGATGGAGGGTTCGGTGAGCAGTACTTC.

This clone was recorded only once. The chain recombines TRBV30 with TRBJ1-5, with TRBD1 matching 9 bases. Germline V gene data show CDR1 as GTSNPN and CDR2 as SVGIG (reference sequence). The ends lost 1 base at V and 5 bases at J; junction bases unmatched: 0. The CDR3 spans 13 residues. The CDR3 DNA sequence: TGTGCCTGGAGTGGACAGGGGGATCAGCCCCAGCATTTT. It codes for CAWSGQGDQPQHF.

The V call is TRBV11-2, the J call TRBJ2-5, with D perhaps TRBD1 (5 bases). The CDR3 has 14 amino acids. Germline loops: CDR1 SGHAT, CDR2 FQNNGV. With 2 bases removed from V and 5 bases from J, the gap between germline ends came to 12 bases. DNA of the CDR3: TGTGCCAGCAGCTTAAGGGGATATCAGGAGACCCAGTACTTC. Its protein product is CASSLRGYQETQYF. Together with reference TRBV11-2 and TRBJ2-5, the CDR3 gives the full variable domain: EAGVAQSPRYKIIEKRQSVAFWCNPISGHATLYWYQQILGQGPKLLIQFQNNGVVDDSQLPKDRFSAERLKGVDSTLKIQPAKLEDSAVYLCASSLRGYQETQYFGPGTRLLVL.

This clone was counted once. The chain is built from TRBV28 and TRBJ1-1, with TRBD1 matching over 7 bases. Germline V CDR1 and CDR2: MDHEN, SYDVKM. The CDR3 loop spans 12 amino acids. Trimming cost V 10 bases and J 5 bases; bases outside gene matches: 7. CDR3 region: CATFLRGTEAFF. CDR3 bases: TGTGCCACGTTCCTCAGGGGGACTGAAGCTTTCTTT.

This clone was picked up one time. V usage is TRBV7-2 and J usage is TRBJ2-7; D may match TRBD1 or TRBD2 (5 bases each). The CDR3 contains 14 residues. Germline loops: CDR1 SGHTA, CDR2 FQGNSA. Trimming removed 5 bases at V and 2 bases at J, with 13 bases between. The CDR3 is CASSRDGVAYEQYF. The CDR3, as DNA: TGTGCCAGCAGCCGGGACGGTGTCGCCTACGAGCAGTACTTC.

The gene calls are TRBV30 and TRBJ2-4, with TRBD2 identical over 9 bases. The CDR3 runs 13 residues. Germline CDR1 GTSNPN, CDR2 SVGIG (reference sequence). Trimming took 4 bases from V and 8 from J; bases not matched to a gene: 6. The CDR3 region is CAWNSGGGDIQYF. CDR3 sequence (DNA): TGTGCCTGGAATAGCGGGGGTGGGGACATTCAGTACTTC.

The chain couples TRBV15 to TRBJ1-1; D gene ambiguous. Germline V gene lookup returns CDR1 LNHNV and CDR2 YYDKDF (reference sequence). Trimming left V 0 bases short and J 0 bases short, with 11 bases between. CDR3 length: 16 amino acids. The chain's CDR3 is CATSRDHRTVNTEAFF. The CDR3 DNA reads as TGTGCCACCAGCAGAGATCATAGGACGGTGAACACTGAAGCTTTCTTT.

The chain employs TRBV6-5 and TRBJ2-1, with TRBD1 as a possible D gene (6 bases). Germline-derived CDR1 and CDR2 are MNHEY and SVGAGI. Trimming stripped 11 bases from V and 6 bases from J, with 20 bases between. The length of the CDR3 is 14 residues. For the CDR3, the DNA is TGTGCCGGCAAACAGGGAGTTAAGGGCAATGAGCAGTTCTTC. This translates into CAGKQGVKGNEQFF.

The V and J genes are TRBV18 and TRBJ1-2, with D maybe TRBD1 (5 bases). This CDR3 comprises 15 residues. Germline CDR1 reads KGHSH; CDR2 reads LQKENI. V gave up 0 bases and J gave up 2 bases, with 10 bases separating them. This CDR3 reads CASSPPHRPNYGYTF. Here the CDR3 DNA reads TGTGCCAGCTCACCACCGCACAGGCCGAACTATGGCTACACCTTC. The full variable domain, completed using reference TRBV18 and TRBJ1-2, is NAGVMQNPRHLVRRRGQEARLRCSPMKGHSHVYWYRQLPEEGLKFMVYLQKENIIDESGMPKERFSAEFPKEGPSILRIQQVVRGDSAAYFCASSPPHRPNYGYTFGSGTRLTVV.

The rearrangement joins TRBV9 to TRBJ1-1; D call uncertain. V shed 0 bases and J shed 1 base, with 7 bases lying between them. This CDR3 has 14 amino acids. The germline V gene encodes CDR1 SGDLS and CDR2 YYNGEE. CDR3 sequence (DNA): TGTGCCAGCAGCGTAGGGTGGGAGAACACTGAAGCTTTCTTT. This encodes CASSVGWENTEAFF.

This chain joins TRBV5-6 and TRBJ2-7, with TRBD2 matching over 10 bases. This CDR3 spans 15 amino acids. Germline V gene sequence: CDR1 SGHDT, CDR2 YYEEEE. Trimming at V came to 1 base and at J to 4 bases, leaving 5 bases not matched to a gene. The CDR3 sequence is CASSLWASGGYEQYF. CDR3 sequence (DNA): TGTGCCAGCAGCTTGTGGGCTAGCGGGGGTTACGAGCAGTACTTC.